The 17 T cell receptor beta chains presented below share a single source sample, sequenced in a study of blood T cell repertoires in COVID-19. Generated by immunoSEQ multiplex PCR, the TCRdb table keeps only in-frame clones and is missing some. The sample has 30,000 to 45,000 clones; roughly 88% are singletons. Sequencing was performed on peripheral blood. The receptor source for this set is a man in his 70s with acute or convalescent COVID-19.

CDR3 sequence reads: CASSFTTGGQADTQYF. The CDR3 DNA follows: TGCGCCAGCAGCTTTACTACGGGAGGGCAGGCAGATACGCAGTATTTT. This rearrangement joins TRBV5-1 to TRBJ2-3; 8 bases line up with TRBD2. In germline, CDR1 is SGHRS, CDR2 YFSETQ. This CDR3 is built from 16 residues. The junction had 9 bases not matched to a gene; V was cut back by 2 bases and J by 4 bases.

The rearrangement joins TRBV5-5 to TRBJ1-6; D not certain. CDR1 is SGHKS, CDR2 YYEKEE, per germline (reference sequence). The CDR3 runs to 17 residues. V was trimmed by 3 bases and J by 4 bases, leaving 17 bases between them. This CDR3 reads CASSWGGGRDYNSPLHF. The CDR3 nucleotides read TGTGCCAGCAGCTGGGGAGGAGGCAGAGATTATAATTCACCCCTCCACTTT.

The chain combines TRBV29-1 with TRBJ1-2, with 9 nucleotides matching TRBD1. With V trimmed by 4 bases and J by 5 bases, 2 bases remained unmatched. Germline CDR1 and CDR2: SQVTM and ANQGSEA. The CDR3 is 12 residues long. The CDR3 protein is CSVGGTGYGYTF. DNA for the CDR3: TGCAGCGTTGGTGGGACAGGGTATGGCTACACCTTC. The full variable domain, rest sourced from reference TRBV29-1 and TRBJ1-2, is SAVISQKPSRDICQRGTSLTIQCQVDSQVTMMFWYRQQPGQSLTLIATANQGSEATYESGFVIDKFPISRPNLTFSTLTVSNMSPEDSSIYLCSVGGTGYGYTFGSGTRLTVV.

The genes are TRBV2 and TRBJ1-1; 11 bases map to TRBD1. Per germline, CDR1 SNHLY and CDR2 FYNNEI. This CDR3 has 12 amino acids. Trimming removed 7 bases from V and 9 bases from J; junction bases left unmatched: 4. In DNA, the CDR3 is TGTGCCAGCACCAAGGACAGGGGGCAAGCTTTCTTT. Amino acids: CASTKDRGQAFF.

This clone was detected only once. The chain is built from TRBV3-1 (or the pseudogene TRBV3-2) and TRBJ1-2, with D unresolved. Germline CDR1 LGHDT, CDR2 YNNKEL (reference sequence). The CDR3 is 11 residues long. V dropped 4 bases and J dropped 6 bases, with 6 bases sitting between them. This chain's CDR3 is CASSPGHGYTF. As DNA, the CDR3 is TGTGCCAGCAGCCCAGGTCATGGCTACACCTTC.

V and J are TRBV20-1 and TRBJ1-4; perhaps TRBD1 as D (6 bases). Germline V lookup: CDR1 DFQATT, CDR2 SNEGSKA (reference sequence). This CDR3 has 13 residues. Trimming stripped 3 bases from V and 5 bases from J, with 10 bases between. The CDR3 protein is CSASTGLNEKLFF. The CDR3 DNA follows: TGCAGTGCTAGTACAGGGTTGAATGAAAAACTGTTTTTT.

DNA for the CDR3: TGTGCCAGTAACCAACCCGGGACTAGCTTCGAGCAGTTCTTC. It is translated as CASNQPGTSFEQFF. The V and J genes are TRBV19 and TRBJ2-1, with 9 bases that match TRBD2. This CDR3 is 14 amino acids long. CDR1 is LNHDA, CDR2 SQIVND, per germline (reference sequence). J gave up 10 bases and V 7 bases, and 11 bases lay outside the gene matches.

The chain couples TRBV7-8 to TRBJ2-2; 10 nucleotides align to TRBD1. With 10 bases clipped from V and 4 bases from J, the junction kept 6 bases outside the gene matches. The germline CDR1 and CDR2 sequences are SGHVS and FQNEAQ. CDR3 length: 14 residues. As DNA, the CDR3 is TGTGCCACCGGGCGGACAGGGGGCACCGGGGAGCTGTTTTTT. Its translation is CATGRTGGTGELFF. The full variable domain, in which reference TRBV7-8 and TRBJ2-2 provide the parts outside the CDR3, is GAGVSQSPRYKVAKRGQDVALRCDPISGHVSLFWYQQALGQGPEFLTYFQNEAQLDKSGLPSDRFFAERPEGSVSTLKIQRTQQEDSAVYLCATGRTGGTGELFFGEGSRLTVL.

The genes are TRBV7-2 and TRBJ1-5; D may be TRBD1 (5 bases). This CDR3 contains 14 residues. The V end was cut by 5 bases, the J end by 4 bases, with 12 bases between. Looked up from germline, CDR1 is SGHTA and CDR2 is FQGNSA. For the CDR3, the DNA is TGTGCCAGCAGCCCAGGACAAGTTAATCAGCCCCAGCATTTT. Its protein is CASSPGQVNQPQHF.

The chain has TRBV25-1 and TRBJ2-7; unclear D gene. Germline V gene sequence: CDR1 MGHDK, CDR2 SYGVNS. V shed 2 bases and J shed 3 bases, with 5 bases lying between them. The CDR3 is 12 amino acids. Here the CDR3 reads CASSELSYEQYF. CDR3 coding DNA: TGTGCCAGCAGTGAACTCAGCTACGAGCAGTACTTC.

The chain couples TRBV10-3 to TRBJ2-1; 9 nucleotides align to TRBD1. J lost 7 bases, V lost 4 bases, and 17 bases had no gene match. The length of the CDR3 is 18 residues. Germline V CDR1 and CDR2: ENHRY, SYGVKD. The CDR3 DNA reads as TGTGCCATCAGTGGTTGGGACAGGGACAGATTTCGGCCTAATGAGCAGTTCTTC. Amino acids: CAISGWDRDRFRPNEQFF.

The genes are TRBV5-1 and TRBJ2-7; no reliable D call. Trimming took off 5 bases at V and 4 bases at J, with 7 bases between the two ends. The CDR3 covers 11 residues. CDR1 SGHRS and CDR2 YFSETQ come from the germline V gene. CDR3 amino acids: CASRLEYEQYF. CDR3 DNA sequence: TGCGCCAGCAGGCTCGAGTACGAGCAGTACTTC.

The chain uses TRBV3-1 (or the pseudogene TRBV3-2) and TRBJ1-5; weak D call: TRBD1 (6 bases). Trimming stripped 1 base from V and 4 bases from J, with 17 bases between. This CDR3 region has 17 residues. Germline V CDR1 and CDR2: LGHDT, YNNKEL (reference sequence). CDR3 amino acids: CASSQGGGAGHNQPQHF. CDR3 DNA: TGTGCCAGCAGCCAAGGCGGGGGGGCTGGACATAATCAGCCCCAGCATTTT.

The chain has TRBV19 and TRBJ1-1, with 11 bases identical to TRBD1. The CDR3 covers 16 residues. V dropped 3 bases and J dropped 7; count of bases not matched to a gene: 10. CDR1 is LNHDA, CDR2 SQIVND, per germline (reference sequence). CDR3 amino acids: CASSIRDRGYSGEAFF. CDR3 sequence (DNA): TGTGCCAGTAGTATTCGGGACAGGGGGTACTCCGGTGAAGCTTTCTTT.

As DNA, the CDR3 is TGTGCCAGCAGTTACTCGACGCGGGACAGGCCCGACTATGGCTACACCTTC. Translation gives CASSYSTRDRPDYGYTF. The V gene is TRBV6-2 or TRBV6-3, the J gene TRBJ1-2, with TRBD1 matching over 8 bases. Germline CDR1 MNHEY, CDR2 SVGEGT. The CDR3 sequence is 17 residues long. The ends lost 0 bases at V and 3 bases at J; junction bases unmatched: 9.

The rearrangement joins TRBV4-3 to TRBJ2-2; possibly TRBD2 for D (6 bases). There are 15 residues in the CDR3. Trimming stripped 0 bases from V and 3 bases from J, with 8 bases between. Germline CDR1 LGHNA, CDR2 YSLEER. The CDR3 coding sequence is TGCGCCAGCAGCCAAGATGGGGGGTACACCGGGGAGCTGTTTTTT. This gives the protein CASSQDGGYTGELFF.

This chain joins TRBV5-1 and TRBJ2-5; D is undetermined. The CDR3 loop spans 14 amino acids. Trimming shortened V by 1 base and J by 2 bases, and 9 bases separated the two germline ends. Germline V lookup: CDR1 SGHRS, CDR2 YFSETQ. The CDR3 region is CASSLNWRQETQYF. CDR3 DNA sequence: TGCGCCAGCAGCTTGAATTGGCGGCAAGAGACCCAGTACTTC.